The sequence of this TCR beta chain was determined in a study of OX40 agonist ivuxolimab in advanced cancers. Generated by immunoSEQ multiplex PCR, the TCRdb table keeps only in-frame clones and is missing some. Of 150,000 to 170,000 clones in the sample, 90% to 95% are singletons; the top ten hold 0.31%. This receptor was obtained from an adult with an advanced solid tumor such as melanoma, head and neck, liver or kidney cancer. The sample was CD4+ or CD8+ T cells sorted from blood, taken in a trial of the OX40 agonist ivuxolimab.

CDR3 in amino acids: CASSLDRGLGEQYF. Here the CDR3 DNA reads TGCGCCAGCAGCTTGGACAGGGGGCTCGGGGAGCAGTACTTC. The gene calls are TRBV5-1 and TRBJ2-7, with 9 bases that match TRBD1. Losses at the gene ends were 0 bases for V and 7 bases for J; bases not matched to a gene: 5. The CDR3 loop spans 14 amino acids. The germline V gene has CDR1 SGHRS and CDR2 YFSETQ.